A selection of T cell receptor beta chains follows, all from one sample in a study of shared clonotypes between healthy human individuals. Profiling relied on immunoSEQ multiplex PCR, and the TCRdb table lists in-frame clones only, not all of them. In the table there are roughly 2.5 million clones, approximately 90% of which are singletons. The sequenced material came from naive CD4+ T cells sorted from blood. The receptors stem from a man aged 18 to 35 in good health. Both conserved end residues are part of each CDR3. Fields, in order: J gene, D gene, V gene, clone size, CDR3 protein, CDR3 DNA. The D gene is left open where the match is weak. Size is omitted from some rows. Given values are once, few, many or a class for expanded clones.

>TRBJ1-2|TRBD1|TRBV4-1|-
CASSQVGTGLYGYTF
TGCGCCAGCAGCCAAGTAGGGACAGGTCTCTATGGCTACACCTTC
>TRBJ1-5|TRBD1|TRBV27|-
CASSFTGEVQPQHF
TGTGCCAGCAGTTTTACAGGGGAGGTCCAGCCCCAGCATTTT
>TRBJ1-3|-|TRBV7-9|-
CASSSGTSRNTIYF
TGTGCCAGCAGCTCCGGCACCAGCCGAAACACCATATATTTT
>TRBJ2-1|-|TRBV10-3|-
CASQGGTEQFF
TGTGCCAGCCAGGGGGGCACTGAGCAGTTCTTC
>TRBJ2-7|-|TRBV27|once
CASRDFSRYEQYF
TGTGCCAGCAGGGACTTCTCCCGCTACGAGCAGTACTTC
>TRBJ1-1|TRBD1|TRBV29-1|-
CSVYRGGNTEAFF
TGCAGCGTTTACAGGGGTGGGAACACTGAAGCTTTCTTT
>TRBJ1-4|-|TRBV5-5|-
CASSLTAATNEKLFF
TGTGCCAGCAGCCTGACAGCCGCAACTAATGAAAAACTGTTTTTT
>TRBJ2-3|TRBD2|TRBV5-1|-
CASSSTGTSGTDTQYF
TGCGCCAGCAGCTCAACCGGGACTAGCGGCACAGATACGCAGTATTTT
>TRBJ2-5|-|TRBV6-1|-
CASSERGLKTQYF
TGTGCCAGCAGTGAAAGGGGACTCAAGACCCAGTACTTC
>TRBJ2-1|-|TRBV19|-
CASSSGGRDNEQFF
TGTGCCAGTAGCTCCGGGGGGCGAGACAATGAGCAGTTCTTC
>TRBJ1-1|TRBD1|TRBV10-3|few
CAISEGTANEAFF
TGTGCCATCAGTGAGGGGACAGCGAATGAAGCTTTCTTT
>TRBJ1-1|-|TRBV20-1|-
CIEKGVTEAFF
TGCATCGAAAAGGGCGTCACTGAAGCTTTCTTT
>TRBJ1-2|-|TRBV9|-
CASSVGDQINYGYTF
TGTGCCAGCAGCGTAGGGGACCAAATTAACTATGGCTACACCTTC
>TRBJ2-5|-|TRBV7-2|-
CASSLRVSTQYF
TGTGCCAGCAGCTTAAGGGTCTCGACCCAGTACTTC
>TRBJ1-5|TRBD1|TRBV30|few
CAWKGTGNQPQHF
TGTGCCTGGAAGGGGACAGGCAATCAGCCCCAGCATTTT
>TRBJ1-1|-|TRBV7-2|-
CASSLGGVNTEAFF
TGTGCCAGCAGCTTGGGCGGGGTGAACACTGAAGCTTTCTTT
>TRBJ2-7|-|TRBV2|-
CASSGHGDISYEQYF
TGTGCCAGCTCCGGGCACGGCGATATTTCCTACGAGCAGTACTTC
>TRBJ2-7|-|TRBV7-2|-
CASSLGGPLHGEQYF
TGTGCCAGCAGCTTAGGGGGCCCCCTTCATGGCGAGCAGTACTTC
>TRBJ1-5|-|TRBV21-1|once
CASSNAGGCQPQHF
TGTGCCAGCAGCAATGCGGGGGGCTGCCAGCCCCAGCATTTT
>TRBJ2-5|-|TRBV5-1|-
CASSLEVSGLETQYF
TGCGCCAGCAGCTTGGAGGTCTCAGGGTTAGAGACCCAGTACTTC
>TRBJ2-7|-|TRBV6-5|-
CASSPDTGTYEQYF
TGTGCCAGCAGCCCCGATACGGGAACCTACGAGCAGTACTTC
>TRBJ1-2|-|TRBV7-8|-
CASSSPSGGRLDGYTF
TGTGCCAGCAGCTCCCCGAGCGGGGGACGACTAGATGGCTACACCTTC
>TRBJ1-5|-|TRBV27|-
CASSLQGGPQHF
TGTGCCAGCAGTTTACAGGGCGGGCCCCAGCATTTT
>TRBJ2-5|TRBD1|TRBV7-9|-
CASSYQGAAGPQYF
TGTGCCAGCAGCTATCAGGGGGCCGCCGGACCCCAGTACTTC
>TRBJ2-3|TRBD2|TRBV12-5|-
CASGLGLAGGPSTDTQYF
TGTGCTAGTGGCCTTGGACTAGCGGGAGGGCCTAGCACAGATACGCAGTATTTT